The 32 T cell receptor beta chains reported below all come from one sample, sequenced in a study of blood T cell repertoires in COVID-19. Sequencing used immunoSEQ multiplex PCR; TCRdb keeps in-frame clones, though not all of them. The sample has some 180,000 clones; 75% to 90% are singletons. The sample was peripheral blood. Receptors were obtained from a woman aged 55-70 years with acute or convalescent COVID-19.

The rearrangement joins TRBV28 to TRBJ1-2, with 12 bases lining up with TRBD1. The germline V gene encodes CDR1 MDHEN and CDR2 SYDVKM. Trimming at V came to 2 bases and at J to 7 bases, leaving 8 bases not matched to a gene. The CDR3 length is 16 residues. DNA for the CDR3: TGTGCCAGCAGTTTAACTCCGGGACAGGGGGCCGGTGGCTACACCTTC. Its protein product is CASSLTPGQGAGGYTF.

The rearrangement links TRBV5-4 to TRBJ1-3; the match to TRBD1 covers 7 bases. Trimming removed 2 bases from V and 0 bases from J; junction bases left unmatched: 5. CDR1 and CDR2 from the germline V gene are SGHNT and YYREEE (reference sequence). The CDR3 spans 16 residues. This chain's CDR3 is CASSFGGGNSGNTIYF. Written as DNA, the CDR3 is TGTGCCAGCAGCTTCGGAGGGGGCAACTCTGGAAACACCATATATTTT.

The genes are TRBV7-9 and TRBJ1-4, with TRBD1 as a possible D gene (6 bases). V was shortened by 3 bases and J by 7 bases, with 12 bases between the two germline ends. Germline loops: CDR1 SEHNR, CDR2 FQNEAQ (reference sequence). The CDR3 has 14 amino acids. CDR3 bases: TGTGCCAGCAGCTTTCGGGGGGCTAGTGAAAAACTGTTTTTT. It yields the protein CASSFRGASEKLFF.

The J gene is TRBJ1-1, the V gene TRBV20-1; no reliable D call. With 2 bases removed from V and 8 bases from J, the gap between germline ends came to 9 bases. The CDR3 is 11 amino acids. CDR1 and CDR2 (germline): DFQATT, SNEGSKA (reference sequence). DNA of the CDR3: TGCAGTGCTAGAATGGCAGCGGAAGCTTTCTTT. Residues: CSARMAAEAFF.

V and J are TRBV5-5 and TRBJ1-5, with D perhaps TRBD1 (5 bases). The length of the CDR3 is 15 residues. In germline, CDR1 is SGHKS, CDR2 YYEKEE (reference sequence). With 3 bases removed from V and 5 bases from J, the gap between germline ends came to 15 bases. The CDR3 bases are TGTGCCAGCAGCTCCACAGGTATCTTGGATCAGCCCCAGCATTTT. Protein product: CASSSTGILDQPQHF.

The gene calls are TRBV6-1 and TRBJ2-7; a possible D gene is TRBD1 (5 bases). Trimming pared 0 bases from V and 1 base from J, leaving 7 bases between. CDR1 is MNHNS, CDR2 SASEGT, per germline. The CDR3 totals 14 residues. CDR3 bases: TGTGCCAGCAGTGAAGCGGGGCGTTCCTACGAGCAGTACGTC. It encodes CASSEAGRSYEQYV.

The V and J genes are TRBV28 and TRBJ1-1; tentative D call: TRBD1 (5 bases). Germline loops: CDR1 MDHEN, CDR2 SYDVKM. The CDR3 extends over 13 amino acids. V lost 9 bases, J lost 3 bases, and 14 bases lay in between. The CDR3: CASTRGVYTEAFF. The CDR3 DNA is TGTGCCAGTACGCGGGGGGTATACACTGAAGCTTTCTTT. Supplemented by reference TRBV28 and TRBJ1-1, the full variable domain reads DVKVTQSSRYLVKRTGEKVFLECVQDMDHENMFWYRQDPGLGLRLIYFSYDVKMKEKGDIPEGYSVSREKKERFSLILESASTNQTSMYLCASTRGVYTEAFFGQGTRLTVV.

V is TRBV29-1 and J is TRBJ1-1; D is ambiguous. The CDR3 contains 12 residues. Trimming left V 7 bases short and J 0 bases short, with 9 bases between. Germline assignment: CDR1 SQVTM and CDR2 ANQGSEA. The CDR3 reads CSGVTVNTEAFF. The CDR3 DNA is TGCAGCGGCGTTACGGTGAACACTGAAGCTTTCTTT.

V usage is TRBV24-1 and J usage is TRBJ2-1; 8 bases match TRBD2. With V trimmed by 4 bases and J by 8 bases, 6 bases remained unmatched. The CDR3 loop spans 14 amino acids. Germline assignment: CDR1 KGHDR and CDR2 SFDVKD. The CDR3 DNA is TGTGCCACCAGTGACACCGGGAGGGCCCATGAGCAGTTCTTC. Translating it yields CATSDTGRAHEQFF.

The chain couples TRBV2 to TRBJ2-5; tentative D call: TRBD1 (6 bases). The CDR3 loop spans 13 amino acids. The ends were cut back, 6 bases at V and 2 bases at J, with 10 bases in the middle. Germline CDR1 and CDR2: SNHLY and FYNNEI. The CDR3 DNA reads TGTGCCAGCAGCGGACAGATACAAGAGACCCAGTACTTC. Residues: CASSGQIQETQYF.

V is TRBV6-5 and J is TRBJ1-2; a weak D match, TRBD1 (6 bases). The V end was cut by 0 bases, the J end by 5 bases, with 16 bases between. CDR1 and CDR2 (germline): MNHEY, SVGAGI. The CDR3 has 16 residues. The CDR3 nucleotides are TGTGCCAGCAGTTACTCGATTCAGGACAGCCCTTATGGCTACACCTTC. The encoded protein is CASSYSIQDSPYGYTF.

The gene calls are TRBV20-1 and TRBJ2-1; 8 bases line up with TRBD2. Unmatched junction bases numbered 5, after V lost 3 bases and J lost 4 bases. The V gene's germline CDR1 is DFQATT and CDR2 SNEGSKA (reference sequence). This CDR3 region has 14 residues. The CDR3 DNA sequence: TGCAGTGCTAGTACTAGCGGTAAATACAATGAGCAGTTCTTC. It is translated as CSASTSGKYNEQFF.

V and J are TRBV24-1 and TRBJ1-2; 10 bases match TRBD1. Trimming at V came to 4 bases and at J to 4 bases, leaving 8 bases not matched to a gene. The CDR3 has 16 residues. The germline gives CDR1 KGHDR, CDR2 SFDVKD. The CDR3 nucleotides are TGTGCCACCAGTGACTCTCCTGGGACAGGGGCCTATGGCTACACCTTC. This encodes CATSDSPGTGAYGYTF.

The chain recombines TRBV19 with TRBJ2-3; 7 bases are shared with TRBD2. Trimming took 4 bases from V and 7 from J; bases not matched to a gene: 8. Germline V gene sequence: CDR1 LNHDA, CDR2 SQIVND (reference sequence). The CDR3 loop spans 14 amino acids. CDR3 nucleotides: TGTGCCAGTAGTACTTCCGGGAGGAAGAATACGCAGTATTTT. Protein sequence: CASSTSGRKNTQYF.

The J gene is TRBJ2-1, the V gene TRBV11-2; weak D call: TRBD2 (5 bases). The CDR3 length is 13 residues. CDR1 is SGHAT, CDR2 FQNNGV, per germline. V was cut by 2 bases and J by 9 bases, with 11 bases left in between. The CDR3 DNA is TGTGCCAGCAGCTTACTACTAGTTGGTGAGCAGTTCTTC. As protein: CASSLLLVGEQFF.

Here the CDR3 DNA reads TGTGCCAGCAGCCAACGTCTAGCGGGAGTTTATGAGCAGTTCTTC. Amino acids: CASSQRLAGVYEQFF. The chain joins TRBV3-1 (or the pseudogene TRBV3-2) to TRBJ2-1; 10 bases agree with TRBD2. Germline assignment: CDR1 LGHDT and CDR2 YNNKEL (reference sequence). The ends lost 2 bases at V and 8 bases at J; junction bases unmatched: 6. There are 15 residues in the CDR3.

A single count supports this clone. The chain couples TRBV5-4 to TRBJ2-5; maybe TRBD1 (5 bases). Germline V gene data show CDR1 as SGHNT and CDR2 as YYREEE (reference sequence). This CDR3 contains 14 residues. Trimming stripped 3 bases from V and 3 bases from J, with 12 bases between. The CDR3, as DNA: TGTGCCAGCAGCTCCTGGGGCAGGGAAGAGACCCAGTACTTC. Translating it yields CASSSWGREETQYF.

This sequence joins TRBV11-3 and TRBJ2-3, with D uncertain. This CDR3 region has 13 residues. CDR1 and CDR2 from the germline V gene are SGHNT and YENEEA. V gave up 0 bases and J gave up 4 bases, with 5 bases separating them. CDR3 loop: CASSLDFADTQYF. The CDR3 DNA reads as TGTGCCAGCAGCTTAGACTTTGCAGATACGCAGTATTTT.

This chain connects TRBV28 to TRBJ2-7, with D maybe TRBD1 (6 bases). Germline loops: CDR1 MDHEN, CDR2 SYDVKM. Trimming took 1 base from V and 1 from J, leaving 11 bases between them. The CDR3 is 15 residues long. In nucleotides, the CDR3 is TGTGCCAGCAGTTTATACGGCAGGGGATCCTACGAGCAGTACTTC. This encodes CASSLYGRGSYEQYF.

This clone occurred once. CDR3 protein: CASSPGQPVGTEAFF. The CDR3 DNA sequence: TGTGCCAGCAGCCCTGGACAGCCCGTGGGCACTGAAGCTTTCTTT. The rearrangement links TRBV9 to TRBJ1-1; D perhaps matches TRBD1 (6 bases). Per germline, CDR1 SGDLS and CDR2 YYNGEE. CDR3 length equals 15 residues. The V and J ends lost 4 bases and 4 bases respectively, with 17 bases between them.

With respect to this clone: The sample carries other DNA sequences with the same CDR3. The chain recombines TRBV3-1 (or the pseudogene TRBV3-2) with TRBJ2-2; TRBD2 agrees at 7 bases. V dropped 3 bases and J dropped 2; count of bases not matched to a gene: 6. There are 16 residues in the CDR3. Germline loops: CDR1 LGHDT, CDR2 YNNKEL (reference sequence). The DNA for the CDR3 is TGTGCCAGCAGCCAGGCGGCTAGCGGTAACACCGGGGAGCTGTTTTTT. Protein sequence: CASSQAASGNTGELFF.

The chain carries TRBV24-1 and TRBJ1-5; no reliable D call. V lost 5 bases and J 5 bases, leaving 15 bases between the germline ends. CDR3 length equals 15 residues. Per the germline V gene, CDR1 is KGHDR and CDR2 is SFDVKD. CDR3 region: CATSVETVDDQPQHF. For the CDR3, the DNA is TGTGCCACCAGTGTCGAAACAGTAGACGATCAGCCCCAGCATTTT.

Written as DNA, the CDR3 is TGTGCCAACTCCGCCCAGGGGAGGGGAGCCAAAAACATTCAGTACTTC. This sequence encodes CANSAQGRGAKNIQYF. The chain couples TRBV21-1 to TRBJ2-4; the table's TRBD2 call for D was not verified on the DNA. TRBV21-1 is labeled a pseudogene. CDR3 length equals 16 residues.

This clone was seen a single time. V usage is TRBV18 and J usage is TRBJ2-5; tentative D call: TRBD1 (5 bases). The germline CDR1 and CDR2 sequences are KGHSH and LQKENI. CDR3 length equals 16 residues. V was shortened by 2 bases and J by 2 bases, with 15 bases between the two germline ends. CDR3 nucleotide sequence: TGTGCCAGCTCACCATTAAGGGGCGCAGGTCAAGAGACCCAGTACTTC. Amino acids: CASSPLRGAGQETQYF.

The chain employs TRBV3-1 (or the pseudogene TRBV3-2) and TRBJ1-4; D perhaps matches TRBD1 (6 bases). Germline V CDR1 and CDR2: LGHDT, YNNKEL (reference sequence). This CDR3 has 13 residues. V lost 9 bases and J lost 1, with 9 bases in between. The CDR3 bases are TGTGCCAGTAAACAGGGAACTAATGAAAAACTGTTTTTT. Amino acids: CASKQGTNEKLFF.

The chain employs TRBV28 and TRBJ1-6, with D tentatively TRBD1 (5 bases). In germline, CDR1 is MDHEN, CDR2 SYDVKM. V lost 6 bases, J lost 4 bases, and 10 bases lay in between. The CDR3 is 14 amino acids. CDR3 nucleotide sequence: TGTGCCAGCAGGGCCGGGGGATATAATTCACCCCTCCACTTT. It specifies CASRAGGYNSPLHF.

This clone showed up just a few times. The V gene is TRBV12-3 or TRBV12-4, the J gene TRBJ1-4; D is unresolved. This CDR3 has 12 amino acids. The germline V and J ends were trimmed by 6 bases and 7 bases, with 9 bases remaining between them. CDR3 residues: CASRSTAEKLFF. CDR3 bases: TGTGCCAGCAGGAGCACAGCTGAAAAACTGTTTTTT.

The J gene is TRBJ2-2, the V gene TRBV11-2; D is unclear. The CDR3 is made up of 14 amino acids. Per the germline V gene, CDR1 is SGHAT and CDR2 is FQNNGV. Trimming cost V 0 bases and J 5 bases, with 7 bases left between them. The chain's CDR3 is CASSLEAPTGELFF. CDR3 coding DNA: TGTGCCAGCAGCTTAGAAGCTCCTACCGGGGAGCTGTTTTTT.

This chain links TRBV12-3 or TRBV12-4 with TRBJ1-2; no reliable D call. The CDR3 loop spans 13 amino acids. V was pared by 3 bases and J by 0 bases, with 5 bases between. CDR3 region: CASSFLANYGYTF. The DNA for the CDR3 is TGTGCCAGCAGTTTCTTAGCTAACTATGGCTACACCTTC.

The chain couples TRBV7-2 to TRBJ1-5; D is perhaps TRBD1 (5 bases). The CDR3 consists of 16 residues. Trimming took off 5 bases at V and 3 bases at J, with 17 bases between the two ends. Per the germline V gene, CDR1 is SGHTA and CDR2 is FQGNSA. CDR3 DNA sequence: TGTGCCAGCAGCCCCTCCTCCGCCAGGGCCAATCAGCCCCAGCATTTT. Its protein is CASSPSSARANQPQHF. The full variable domain, with the rest looked up from reference TRBV7-2 and TRBJ1-5, is GAGVSQSPSNKVTEKGKDVELRCDPISGHTALYWYRQSLGQGLEFLIYFQGNSAPDKSGLPSDRFSAERTGGSVSTLTIQRTQQEDSAVYLCASSPSSARANQPQHFGDGTRLSIL.

The V gene is TRBV30, the J gene TRBJ2-3; D not certain. Germline values: CDR1 GTSNPN, CDR2 SVGIG (reference sequence). Deletions cut 3 bases from V and 5 bases from J, with 9 bases between. The CDR3 sequence is 12 residues long. CDR3 bases: TGTGCCTGGAGCCGACAAGGAGATACGCAGTATTTT. Its protein is CAWSRQGDTQYF.

This sequence joins TRBV4-1 and TRBJ2-1; 13 bases line up with TRBD2. Germline loops: CDR1 MGHRA, CDR2 YSYEKL. The ends lost 4 bases at V and 5 bases at J; junction bases unmatched: 2. The CDR3 spans 15 residues. The CDR3 spells CASSPGLAGDNEQFF. The CDR3 DNA follows: TGCGCCAGCAGCCCCGGACTAGCGGGAGACAATGAGCAGTTCTTC.